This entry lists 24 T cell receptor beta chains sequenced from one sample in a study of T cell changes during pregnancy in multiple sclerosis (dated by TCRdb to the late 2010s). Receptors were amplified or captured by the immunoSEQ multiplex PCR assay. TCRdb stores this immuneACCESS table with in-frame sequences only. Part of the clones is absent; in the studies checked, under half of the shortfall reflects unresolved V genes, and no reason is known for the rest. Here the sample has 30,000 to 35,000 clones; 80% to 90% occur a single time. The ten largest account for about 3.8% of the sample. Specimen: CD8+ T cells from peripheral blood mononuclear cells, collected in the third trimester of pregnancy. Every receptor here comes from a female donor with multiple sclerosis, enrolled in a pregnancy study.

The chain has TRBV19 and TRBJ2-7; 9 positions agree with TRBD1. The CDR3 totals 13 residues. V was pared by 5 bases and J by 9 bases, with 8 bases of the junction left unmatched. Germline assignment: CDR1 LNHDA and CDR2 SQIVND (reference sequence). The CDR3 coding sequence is TGTGCCAGTAGTCCGGGACAGGGTTTCGGGCAGTACTTC. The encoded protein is CASSPGQGFGQYF.

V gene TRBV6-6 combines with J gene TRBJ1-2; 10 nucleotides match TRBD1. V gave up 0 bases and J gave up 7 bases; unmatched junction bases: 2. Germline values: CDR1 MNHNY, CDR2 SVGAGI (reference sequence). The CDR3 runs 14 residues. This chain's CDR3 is CASSYSGTGAGYTF. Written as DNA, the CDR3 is TGTGCCAGCAGTTACTCCGGGACAGGGGCTGGCTACACCTTC.

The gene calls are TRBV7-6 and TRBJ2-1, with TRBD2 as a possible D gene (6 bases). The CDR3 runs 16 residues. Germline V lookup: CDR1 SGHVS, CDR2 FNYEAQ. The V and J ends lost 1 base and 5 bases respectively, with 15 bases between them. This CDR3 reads CASSLERLESNNEQFF. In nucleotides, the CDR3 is TGTGCCAGCAGCTTAGAGAGACTAGAGTCCAACAATGAGCAGTTCTTC.

The CDR3 region has the DNA TGCGCCAGCAGCCTCGTCGGGGGGGCGCCCGGGGAGCTGTTTTTT. Translated, it gives CASSLVGGAPGELFF. J is TRBJ2-2 and V is TRBV4-3; TRBD2 aligns across 8 bases. CDR1 is LGHNA, CDR2 YSLEER, per germline. The CDR3 consists of 15 residues. V was pared by 4 bases and J by 6 bases, with 7 bases of the junction left unmatched.

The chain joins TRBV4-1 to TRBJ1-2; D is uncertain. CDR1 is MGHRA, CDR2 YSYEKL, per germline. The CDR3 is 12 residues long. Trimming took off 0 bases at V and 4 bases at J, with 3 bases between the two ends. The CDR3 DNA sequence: TGCGCCAGCAGCCAAGATAGCTATGGCTACACCTTC. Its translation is CASSQDSYGYTF.

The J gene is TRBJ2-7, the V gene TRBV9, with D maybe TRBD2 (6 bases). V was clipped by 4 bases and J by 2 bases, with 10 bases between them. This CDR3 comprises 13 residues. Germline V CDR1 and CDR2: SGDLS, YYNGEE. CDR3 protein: CASSRGNTYEQYF. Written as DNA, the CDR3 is TGTGCCAGCAGCCGGGGGAACACCTACGAGCAGTACTTC.

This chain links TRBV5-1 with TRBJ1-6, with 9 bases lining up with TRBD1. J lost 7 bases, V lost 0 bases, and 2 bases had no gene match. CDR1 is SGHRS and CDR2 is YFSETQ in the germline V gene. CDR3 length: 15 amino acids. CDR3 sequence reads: CASSLGQGENSPLHF. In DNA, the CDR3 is TGCGCCAGCAGCTTGGGACAGGGGGAAAATTCACCCCTCCACTTT. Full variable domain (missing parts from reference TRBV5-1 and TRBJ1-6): KAGVTQTPRYLIKTRGQQVTLSCSPISGHRSVSWYQQTPGQGLQFLFEYFSETQRNKGNFPGRFSGRQFSNSRSEMNVSTLELGDSALYLCASSLGQGENSPLHFGNGTRLTVT.

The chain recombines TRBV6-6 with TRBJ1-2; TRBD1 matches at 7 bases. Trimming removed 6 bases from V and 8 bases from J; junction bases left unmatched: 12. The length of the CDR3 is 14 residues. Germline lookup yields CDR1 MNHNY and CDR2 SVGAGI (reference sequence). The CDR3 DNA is TGTGCCAGCAGCCGCGACTACAGGGGAGAGGGCTACACCTTC. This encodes CASSRDYRGEGYTF.

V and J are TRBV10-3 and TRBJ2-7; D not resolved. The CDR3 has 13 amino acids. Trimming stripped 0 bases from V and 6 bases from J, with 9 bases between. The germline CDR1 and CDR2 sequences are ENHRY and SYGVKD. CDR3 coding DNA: TGTGCCATCAGTGAGTCCTGGGCCCTCGAGCAGTACTTC. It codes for CAISESWALEQYF.

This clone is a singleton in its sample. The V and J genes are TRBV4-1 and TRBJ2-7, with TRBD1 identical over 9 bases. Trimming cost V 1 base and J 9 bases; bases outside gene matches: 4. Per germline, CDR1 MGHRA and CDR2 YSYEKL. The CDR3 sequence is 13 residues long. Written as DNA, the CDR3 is TGCGCCAGCAGCCAAGTGGGACAGGGCGCGCAGTACTTC. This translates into CASSQVGQGAQYF.

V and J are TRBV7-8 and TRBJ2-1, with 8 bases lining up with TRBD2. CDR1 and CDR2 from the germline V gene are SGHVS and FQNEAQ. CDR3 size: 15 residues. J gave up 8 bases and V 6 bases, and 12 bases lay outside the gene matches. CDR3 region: CASRPRRGVIHEQFF. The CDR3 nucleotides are TGTGCCAGCAGACCCCGGCGGGGGGTTATCCATGAGCAGTTCTTC. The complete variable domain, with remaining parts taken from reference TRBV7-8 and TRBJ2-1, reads GAGVSQSPRYKVAKRGQDVALRCDPISGHVSLFWYQQALGQGPEFLTYFQNEAQLDKSGLPSDRFFAERPEGSVSTLKIQRTQQEDSAVYLCASRPRRGVIHEQFFGPGTRLTVL.

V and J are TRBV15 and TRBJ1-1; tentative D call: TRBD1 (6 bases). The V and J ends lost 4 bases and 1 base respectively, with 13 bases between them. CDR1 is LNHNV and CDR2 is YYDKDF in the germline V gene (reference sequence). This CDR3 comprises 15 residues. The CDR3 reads CATSTSRTANTEAFF. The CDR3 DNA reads TGTGCCACCAGCACGTCCCGGACAGCGAACACTGAAGCTTTCTTT.

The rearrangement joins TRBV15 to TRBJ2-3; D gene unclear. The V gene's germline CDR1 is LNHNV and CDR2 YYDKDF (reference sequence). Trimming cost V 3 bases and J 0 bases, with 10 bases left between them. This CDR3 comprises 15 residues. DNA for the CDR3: TGTGCCACCAGCAGCATATCCGGGAGCACAGATACGCAGTATTTT. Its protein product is CATSSISGSTDTQYF.

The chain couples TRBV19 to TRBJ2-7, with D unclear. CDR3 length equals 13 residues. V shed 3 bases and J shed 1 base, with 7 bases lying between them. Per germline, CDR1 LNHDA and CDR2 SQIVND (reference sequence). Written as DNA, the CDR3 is TGTGCCAGTAGTATTGGCCATTCCTACGAGCAGTACTTC. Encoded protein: CASSIGHSYEQYF.

This CDR3 reads CASSPLDRVNEQYF. The CDR3 nucleotides read TGTGCCAGCAGCCCTTTGGACAGGGTTAACGAGCAGTACTTC. V usage is TRBV9 and J usage is TRBJ2-7, with 8 bases lining up with TRBD1. V was pared by 4 bases and J by 5 bases, with 8 bases of the junction left unmatched. Germline CDR1 is SGDLS and CDR2 is YYNGEE. CDR3 length: 14 amino acids.

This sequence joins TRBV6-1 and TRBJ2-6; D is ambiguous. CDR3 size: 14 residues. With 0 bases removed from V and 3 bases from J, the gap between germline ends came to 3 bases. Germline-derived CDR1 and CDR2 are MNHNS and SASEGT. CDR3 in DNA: TGTGCCAGCAGTGAAGCTAGTGGGGCCAACGTCCTGACTTTC. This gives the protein CASSEASGANVLTF.

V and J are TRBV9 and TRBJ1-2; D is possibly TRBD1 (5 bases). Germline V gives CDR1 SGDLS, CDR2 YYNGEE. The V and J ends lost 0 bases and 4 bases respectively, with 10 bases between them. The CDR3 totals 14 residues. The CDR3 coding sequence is TGTGCCAGCAGCGTAGGGAGGGGCCCCTATGGCTACACCTTC. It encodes CASSVGRGPYGYTF. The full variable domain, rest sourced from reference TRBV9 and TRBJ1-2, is DSGVTQTPKHLITATGQRVTLRCSPRSGDLSVYWYQQSLDQGLQFLIQYYNGEERAKGNILERFSAQQFPDLHSELNLSSLELGDSALYFCASSVGRGPYGYTFGSGTRLTVV.

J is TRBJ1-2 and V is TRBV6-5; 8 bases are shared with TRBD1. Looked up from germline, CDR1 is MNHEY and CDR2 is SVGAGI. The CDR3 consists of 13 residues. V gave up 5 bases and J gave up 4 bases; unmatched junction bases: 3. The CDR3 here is CASSPDRGYGYTF. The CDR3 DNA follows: TGTGCCAGCAGTCCCGACAGGGGCTATGGCTACACCTTC.

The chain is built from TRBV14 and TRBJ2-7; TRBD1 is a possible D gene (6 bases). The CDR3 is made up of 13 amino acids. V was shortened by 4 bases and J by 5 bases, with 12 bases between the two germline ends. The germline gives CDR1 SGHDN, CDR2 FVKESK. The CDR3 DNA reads TGTGCCAGCAGCCCATATACAGGGAACGAGCAGTACTTC. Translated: CASSPYTGNEQYF.

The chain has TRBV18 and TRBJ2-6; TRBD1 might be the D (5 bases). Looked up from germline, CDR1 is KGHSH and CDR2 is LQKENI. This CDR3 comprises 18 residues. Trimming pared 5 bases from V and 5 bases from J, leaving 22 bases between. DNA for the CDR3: TGTGCCAGCTCAGATGATGCGGACATTCAAAGTCGGGCCAACGTCCTGACTTTC. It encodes CASSDDADIQSRANVLTF.

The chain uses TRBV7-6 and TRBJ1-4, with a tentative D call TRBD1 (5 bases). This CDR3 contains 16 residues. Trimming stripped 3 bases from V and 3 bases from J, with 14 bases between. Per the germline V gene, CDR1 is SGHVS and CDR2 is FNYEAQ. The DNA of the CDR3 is TGTGCCAGCAGCTTGTACTTCCAGGGCTCTAATGAAAAACTGTTTTTT. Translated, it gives CASSLYFQGSNEKLFF.

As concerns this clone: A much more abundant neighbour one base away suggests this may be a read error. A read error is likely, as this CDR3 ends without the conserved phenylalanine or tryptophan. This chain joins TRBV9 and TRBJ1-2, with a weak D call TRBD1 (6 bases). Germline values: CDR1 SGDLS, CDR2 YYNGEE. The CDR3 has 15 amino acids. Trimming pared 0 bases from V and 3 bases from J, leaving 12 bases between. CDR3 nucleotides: TGTGCCAGCAGCGTAGAGGGGTACAGGGACTATGGCTACACCTCC. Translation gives CASSVEGYRDYGYTS.

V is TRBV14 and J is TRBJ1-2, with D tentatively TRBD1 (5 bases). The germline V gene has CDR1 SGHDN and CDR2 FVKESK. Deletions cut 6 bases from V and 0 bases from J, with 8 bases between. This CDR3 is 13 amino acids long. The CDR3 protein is CASSRGTNYGYTF. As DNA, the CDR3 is TGTGCCAGCAGTCGGGGGACTAACTATGGCTACACCTTC.

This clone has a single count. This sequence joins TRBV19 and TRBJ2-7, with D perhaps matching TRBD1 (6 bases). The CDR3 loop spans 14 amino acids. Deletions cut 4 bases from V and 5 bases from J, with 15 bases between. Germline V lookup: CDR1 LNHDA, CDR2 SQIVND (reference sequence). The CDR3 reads CASSNRVIIDEQYF. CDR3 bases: TGTGCCAGTAGTAACAGGGTAATTATCGACGAGCAGTACTTC. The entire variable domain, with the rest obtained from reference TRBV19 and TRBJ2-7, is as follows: DGGITQSPKYLFRKEGQNVTLSCEQNLNHDAMYWYRQDPGQGLRLIYYSQIVNDFQKGDIAEGYSVSREKKESFPLTVTSAQKNPTAFYLCASSNRVIIDEQYFGPGTRLTVT.